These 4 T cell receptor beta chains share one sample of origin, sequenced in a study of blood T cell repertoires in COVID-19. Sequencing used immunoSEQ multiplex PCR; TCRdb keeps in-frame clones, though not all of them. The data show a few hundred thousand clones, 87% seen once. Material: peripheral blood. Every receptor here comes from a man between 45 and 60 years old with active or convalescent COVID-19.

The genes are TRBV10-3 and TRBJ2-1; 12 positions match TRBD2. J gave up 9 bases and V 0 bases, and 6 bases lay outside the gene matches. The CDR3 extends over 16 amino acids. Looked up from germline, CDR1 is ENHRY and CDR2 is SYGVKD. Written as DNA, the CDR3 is TGTGCCATCAGTGAGTCGTTCGGACTAGCGGGGTCTGAGCAGTTCTTC. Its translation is CAISESFGLAGSEQFF.

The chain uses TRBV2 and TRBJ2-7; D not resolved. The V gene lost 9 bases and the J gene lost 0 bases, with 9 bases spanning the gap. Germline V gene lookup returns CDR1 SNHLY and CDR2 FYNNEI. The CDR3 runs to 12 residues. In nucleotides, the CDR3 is TGTGCCAGTACTCTGAGCTCCTACGAGCAGTACTTC. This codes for CASTLSSYEQYF.

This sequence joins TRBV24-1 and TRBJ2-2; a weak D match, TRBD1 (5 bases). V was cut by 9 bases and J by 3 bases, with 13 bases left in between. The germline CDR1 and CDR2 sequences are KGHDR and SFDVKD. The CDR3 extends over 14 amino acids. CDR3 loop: CATSKGDHTGELFF. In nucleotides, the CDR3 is TGTGCCACCTCGAAAGGGGATCACACCGGGGAGCTGTTTTTT.

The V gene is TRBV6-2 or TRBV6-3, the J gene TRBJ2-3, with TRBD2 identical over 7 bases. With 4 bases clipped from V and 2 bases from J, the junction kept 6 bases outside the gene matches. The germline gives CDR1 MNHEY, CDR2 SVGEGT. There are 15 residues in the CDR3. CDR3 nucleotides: TGTGCCAGCAGTTCGGCGGGAGAAATCACAGATACGCAGTATTTT. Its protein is CASSSAGEITDTQYF.